This T cell receptor (beta chain) originates from a study of blood T cell repertoires in COVID-19. Study in general: COVID-19 samples collected from the United States, Italy and Spain covered acute and convalescent phases.

Assay: immunoSEQ multiplex PCR; the TCRdb copy retains only in-frame clones and omits some. The sample lists around 160,000 clones; roughly 80% were seen once. This clone was observed a few times. Sequencing was performed on peripheral blood. The origin of this receptor is a woman between 35 and 50 years old with active or convalescent COVID-19.

The CDR3 loop is CASSQAGQANQPQHF. CDR3 sequence (DNA): TGTGCCAGCAGCCAAGCTGGGCAGGCCAATCAGCCCCAGCATTTT. The gene calls are TRBV3-1 (or the pseudogene TRBV3-2) and TRBJ1-5, with D unclear. Trimming cost V 1 base and J 3 bases, with 10 bases left between them. The CDR3 has 15 residues. CDR1 is LGHDT, CDR2 YNNKEL, per germline (reference sequence).